The 23 T cell receptor beta chains presented below share a single source sample, sequenced in a study of T cells in Graves' hyperthyroidism and ophthalmopathy. Authors of the study amplified TCR beta CDR3 regions from RNA transcripts. During a first-round RT-PCR of the TCR CDR3, the HTBI primer set was used. TCRdb reanalysed the multiplex PCR reads using MiXCR and keeps one entry per CDR3 protein. The table has hundreds of thousands of distinct CDR3 sequences, over 12% seen once; the top ten hold around 4.1%. Sequencing was done on a sample of blood. The source of these receptors is a woman aged 40 to 55 with Graves' ophthalmopathy.

This clonotype came up many times. The CDR3, as DNA: TGTGCCAGCAGTCTGACAGGGGGCTATACTGAAGCTTTCTTT. Translated, it gives CASSLTGGYTEAFF. The J gene is TRBJ1-1, the V gene TRBV28, with 10 bases lining up with TRBD1. Germline trimming cut 5 bases from V and 5 bases from J; bases unmatched to any gene: 5. Looked up from germline, CDR1 is MDHEN and CDR2 is SYDVKM. The CDR3 sequence is 14 residues long. Full variable domain (missing parts from reference TRBV28 and TRBJ1-1): DVKVTQSSRYLVKRTGEKVFLECVQDMDHENMFWYRQDPGLGLRLIYFSYDVKMKEKGDIPEGYSVSREKKERFSLILESASTNQTSMYLCASSLTGGYTEAFFGQGTRLTVV.

This clonotype has at least ten counts. The rearrangement joins TRBV5-1 to TRBJ2-7; 10 bases fit TRBD2. Germline V gene data show CDR1 as SGHRS and CDR2 as YFSETQ. This CDR3 is built from 15 residues. The V and J ends lost 2 bases and 9 bases, in that order; junction bases with no gene match: 11. The CDR3 loop is CASSFEITSGKRQYF. DNA for the CDR3: TGCGCCAGCAGCTTCGAAATTACTAGCGGGAAGCGGCAGTACTTC.

There are many counts of this clonotype. J is TRBJ2-5 and V is TRBV20-1, with 11 bases fitting TRBD2. Losses at the gene ends were 3 bases for V and 3 bases for J; bases not matched to a gene: 9. The CDR3 has 16 amino acids. In germline, CDR1 is DFQATT, CDR2 SNEGSKA (reference sequence). CDR3 in DNA: TGCAGTGCTAGTTTAGCGGGAGGGTCCAGGGAAGAGACCCAGTACTTC. Translation gives CSASLAGGSREETQYF.

The chain couples TRBV11-2 to TRBJ2-2, with D possibly matching TRBD2 (5 bases). Germline assignment: CDR1 SGHAT and CDR2 FQNNGV. V was cut by 3 bases and J by 4 bases, with 9 bases left in between. The CDR3 is 14 residues long. Here the CDR3 DNA reads TGTGCCAGCAGCTTTATCCGGGGCACCGGGGAGCTGTTTTTT. It codes for CASSFIRGTGELFF.

The table lists this clonotype with many counts. The genes are TRBV18 and TRBJ2-5, with D tentatively TRBD2 (6 bases). This CDR3 has 15 residues. Germline V lookup: CDR1 KGHSH, CDR2 LQKENI. Trimming pared 2 bases from V and 2 bases from J, leaving 12 bases between. The CDR3, as DNA: TGTGCCAGCTCACCAATGAGGAGGGAACAAGAGACCCAGTACTTC. Encoded protein: CASSPMRREQETQYF. Full variable domain (missing parts from reference TRBV18 and TRBJ2-5): NAGVMQNPRHLVRRRGQEARLRCSPMKGHSHVYWYRQLPEEGLKFMVYLQKENIIDESGMPKERFSAEFPKEGPSILRIQQVVRGDSAAYFCASSPMRREQETQYFGPGTRLLVL.

This clonotype was counted many times. The rearrangement links TRBV7-3 to TRBJ1-1, with D perhaps TRBD1 (6 bases). The CDR3 extends over 15 amino acids. Germline loops: CDR1 SGHTA, CDR2 FQGTGA. V was clipped by 0 bases and J by 1 base, with 9 bases between them. In DNA, the CDR3 is TGTGCCAGCAGCTTAACCGGGGGCTGGAACACTGAAGCTTTCTTT. It translates to CASSLTGGWNTEAFF.

The sample holds many counts of this clonotype. The chain carries TRBV7-2 and TRBJ1-5; 8 bases are a match to TRBD1. Germline loops: CDR1 SGHTA, CDR2 FQGNSA. The CDR3 loop spans 15 amino acids. The V gene end was trimmed by 2 bases and the J gene end by 6 bases; junction bases not matched to a gene: 6. Here the CDR3 reads CASSLRQGMGQPQHF. The DNA of the CDR3 is TGTGCCAGCAGCTTACGACAGGGGATGGGTCAGCCCCAGCATTTT.

This clonotype has a count of ten or more. This chain connects TRBV20-1 to TRBJ2-5; 9 positions match TRBD1. There are 14 residues in the CDR3. J was trimmed by 1 base and V by 0 bases; bases with no gene match: 0. Per germline, CDR1 DFQATT and CDR2 SNEGSKA (reference sequence). CDR3 in amino acids: CSARETGGQETQYF. The DNA of the CDR3 is TGCAGTGCTAGAGAGACAGGGGGCCAAGAGACCCAGTACTTC.

Ten or more counts support this clonotype. The V gene is TRBV12-3 or TRBV12-4, the J gene TRBJ1-1; weak D call: TRBD1 (5 bases). The CDR3 length is 13 residues. V shed 6 bases and J shed 4 bases, with 12 bases lying between them. The CDR3 DNA sequence: TGTGCCAGCAGCGTCACAGGCCCCACTGAAGCTTTCTTT. It specifies CASSVTGPTEAFF.

This clonotype was seen many times. The gene calls are TRBV6-5 and TRBJ2-7; the D gene is possibly TRBD2 (5 bases). Trimming left V 4 bases short and J 4 bases short, with 17 bases between. This CDR3 is built from 15 residues. Germline V CDR1 and CDR2: MNHEY, SVGAGI. Written as DNA, the CDR3 is TGTGCCAGCAGTTGGTCGCATGCAGGCGGGTACGAGCAGTACTTC. Its protein is CASSWSHAGGYEQYF.

There are many counts of this clonotype. The chain combines TRBV27 with TRBJ1-1; weak D call: TRBD1 (5 bases). The CDR3 spans 14 residues. Trimming stripped 5 bases from V and 8 bases from J, with 18 bases between. CDR1 and CDR2 (germline): MNHEY, SMNVEV (reference sequence). This CDR3 is CASSTRDGVWEAFF. In nucleotides, the CDR3 is TGTGCCAGCAGTACCAGGGACGGCGTCTGGGAAGCTTTCTTT.

The sample holds many counts of this clonotype. The chain uses TRBV11-2 and TRBJ2-2; 7 nucleotides agree with TRBD1. Germline assignment: CDR1 SGHAT and CDR2 FQNNGV. J lost 4 bases, V lost 2 bases, and 4 bases had no gene match. The length of the CDR3 is 15 residues. CDR3 in amino acids: CASSLTGDITGELFF. The CDR3 coding sequence is TGTGCCAGCAGCTTAACAGGGGACATCACCGGGGAGCTGTTTTTT.

This clonotype has a handful of counts. The V call is TRBV14, the J call TRBJ1-1, with unresolved D. Germline values: CDR1 SGHDN, CDR2 FVKESK. V dropped 5 bases and J dropped 0 bases, with 7 bases sitting between them. CDR3 length: 13 residues. The CDR3 DNA reads TGTGCCAGCAGCTTTCTCATGAACACTGAAGCTTTCTTT. It yields the protein CASSFLMNTEAFF.

This clonotype was observed many times. J is TRBJ1-5 and V is TRBV19, with D perhaps matching TRBD1 (6 bases). The V gene's germline CDR1 is LNHDA and CDR2 SQIVND (reference sequence). This CDR3 has 15 residues. V gave up 4 bases and J gave up 0 bases, with 10 bases separating them. The CDR3 spells CASSRTADSNQPQHF. The CDR3 region has the DNA TGTGCCAGTAGTAGGACAGCAGATAGCAATCAGCCCCAGCATTTT.

This clonotype was detected a few times. J is TRBJ2-7 and V is TRBV4-1, with 13 bases that match TRBD2. The V gene's germline CDR1 is MGHRA and CDR2 YSYEKL. With V trimmed by 0 bases and J by 2 bases, 10 bases remained unmatched. The CDR3 spans 19 residues. CDR3 coding DNA: TGCGCCAGCAGCCAAGAAGCGCCGGGGACTAGCGGGACCGCCTACGAGCAGTACTTC. The encoded protein is CASSQEAPGTSGTAYEQYF.

This clonotype was observed a handful of times. The genes are TRBV11-2 and TRBJ1-1, with D hard to call. The CDR3 runs 16 residues. Trimming cost V 5 bases and J 0 bases, with 16 bases left between them. Germline lookup yields CDR1 SGHAT and CDR2 FQNNGV. The CDR3 here is CASSPPADGMNTEAFF. The CDR3 coding sequence is TGTGCCAGCAGCCCCCCGGCGGACGGTATGAACACTGAAGCTTTCTTT. The variable domain in full, with the rest retrieved from reference TRBV11-2 and TRBJ1-1, is EAGVAQSPRYKIIEKRQSVAFWCNPISGHATLYWYQQILGQGPKLLIQFQNNGVVDDSQLPKDRFSAERLKGVDSTLKIQPAKLEDSAVYLCASSPPADGMNTEAFFGQGTRLTVV.

The chain has TRBV27 and TRBJ2-5; D gene uncertain. Germline lookup yields CDR1 MNHEY and CDR2 SMNVEV (reference sequence). This CDR3 has 11 residues. The CDR3 loop reads CASFGSETQYF. As DNA, the CDR3 is TGTGCATCGTTTGGTAGCGAGACCCAGTACTTC.

In its sample, this clonotype was seen many times. For the CDR3, the DNA is TGTGCCAGCACCTTCCCTGGACTACAAGAGACCCAGTACTTC. This sequence encodes CASTFPGLQETQYF. The V gene is TRBV7-2, the J gene TRBJ2-5, with D possibly TRBD2 on 6 matching bases. The CDR3 spans 14 residues. V was clipped by 7 bases and J by 2 bases, with 14 bases between them. Germline V gene sequence: CDR1 SGHTA, CDR2 FQGNSA.

This clonotype was counted at least ten times. The chain uses TRBV6-2 or TRBV6-3 and TRBJ2-7; 8 bases agree with TRBD2. This CDR3 region has 15 residues. The ends lost 8 bases at V and 0 bases at J; junction bases unmatched: 9. Germline assignment: CDR1 MNHEY and CDR2 SVGEGT. The CDR3 is CASWSGRSNSYEQYF. Here the CDR3 DNA reads TGTGCCAGCTGGAGCGGGAGAAGTAACTCCTACGAGCAGTACTTC.

The rearrangement uses TRBV6-2 or TRBV6-3 and TRBJ1-1; 7 bases fit TRBD1. The V segment lost 6 bases and the J segment 4 bases; nucleotides outside the gene matches: 8. Germline loops: CDR1 MNHEY, CDR2 SVGEGT. The CDR3 contains 14 residues. The CDR3 coding sequence is TGTGCCAGCAGGGGAGGGGGCTCGAGCACTGAAGCTTTCTTT. Translating it yields CASRGGGSSTEAFF.

This clonotype was counted many times. The chain recombines TRBV6-2 or TRBV6-3 with TRBJ1-1; 9 nucleotides match TRBD1. The V segment lost 7 bases and the J segment 2 bases; nucleotides outside the gene matches: 5. The CDR3 length is 14 residues. Looked up from germline, CDR1 is MNHEY and CDR2 is SVGEGT. Written as DNA, the CDR3 is TGTGCCAGCACTACGGACAGGGGAAACACTGAAGCTTTCTTT. It translates to CASTTDRGNTEAFF.

In this sample, this clonotype turned up many times. V gene TRBV28 combines with J gene TRBJ1-5; no clear D. Deletions cut 5 bases from V and 6 bases from J, with 11 bases between. Germline CDR1 is MDHEN and CDR2 is SYDVKM. The CDR3 has 13 amino acids. DNA for the CDR3: TGTGCCAGCAGTCTCTATTTCGGTCAGCCCCAGCATTTT. This sequence encodes CASSLYFGQPQHF.

This clonotype was counted between two and nine times. As DNA, the CDR3 is TGTGCCAGTACCATCCCGGGACAGGGCCTCTATGGCTACACCTTC. Its protein is CASTIPGQGLYGYTF. V usage is TRBV19 and J usage is TRBJ1-2; 9 positions agree with TRBD1. CDR3 size: 15 residues. J was trimmed by 4 bases and V by 7 bases; bases with no gene match: 10. The germline V gene encodes CDR1 LNHDA and CDR2 SQIVND (reference sequence).